A single sample gave rise to the 14 T cell receptor beta chains below, sequenced in a study of blood T cell repertoires in COVID-19. Assay used: immunoSEQ multiplex PCR; TCRdb lists only in-frame clones, some missing. The sample lists about 470,000 clones; around 90% were seen once. The source material was PBMCs or T cells enriched from blood (not recorded which). These TCRs come from a woman aged 18 to 35 who had recovered from COVID-19.

V usage is TRBV19 and J usage is TRBJ1-2; the D gene is possibly TRBD1 (5 bases). Germline V gives CDR1 LNHDA, CDR2 SQIVND (reference sequence). V gave up 3 bases and J gave up 4 bases, with 18 bases separating them. This CDR3 is built from 16 residues. CDR3 region: CASSMDGGDLIYGYTF. Here the CDR3 DNA reads TGTGCCAGTAGTATGGATGGAGGGGACTTGATCTATGGCTACACCTTC.

The chain combines TRBV2 with TRBJ2-2; possibly TRBD1 for D (6 bases). Trimming left V 6 bases short and J 5 bases short, with 13 bases between. The CDR3 has 14 residues. Germline CDR1 is SNHLY and CDR2 is FYNNEI. The CDR3 nucleotides are TGTGCCAGCAGCGGGCTTGACAGGACCGGGGAGCTGTTTTTT. Encoded protein: CASSGLDRTGELFF.

V and J are TRBV28 and TRBJ2-1; D possibly corresponds to TRBD2 (6 bases). The CDR3 is 15 residues long. Deletions cut 7 bases from V and 2 bases from J, with 15 bases between. Germline-derived CDR1 and CDR2 are MDHEN and SYDVKM. DNA of the CDR3: TGTGCCAGCACCCCGTCGGGGGAACCCTACAATGAGCAGTTCTTC. Protein sequence: CASTPSGEPYNEQFF.

The V call is TRBV4-1, the J call TRBJ1-5; D remains ambiguous. The CDR3 covers 13 residues. Trimming shortened V by 5 bases and J by 5 bases, and 10 bases separated the two germline ends. Germline V lookup: CDR1 MGHRA, CDR2 YSYEKL. In DNA, the CDR3 is TGCGCCAGCAGCGCGCAATTCTATCAGCCCCAGCATTTT. Encoded protein: CASSAQFYQPQHF.

V usage is TRBV10-3 and J usage is TRBJ1-2; TRBD1 matches at 8 bases. Trimming at V came to 2 bases and at J to 8 bases, leaving 10 bases not matched to a gene. CDR1 and CDR2 from the germline V gene are ENHRY and SYGVKD. The length of the CDR3 is 15 residues. In DNA form, the CDR3 reads TGTGCCATCAGTGAGGGAGGTAGGACAGGGCGAGGCTACACCTTC. Residues: CAISEGGRTGRGYTF.

The V gene is TRBV3-1 (or the pseudogene TRBV3-2), the J gene TRBJ2-5; a possible D gene is TRBD2 (7 bases). This CDR3 comprises 14 residues. V gave up 3 bases and J gave up 4 bases, with 12 bases separating them. Germline V CDR1 and CDR2: LGHDT, YNNKEL (reference sequence). The CDR3 bases are TGTGCCAGCAGCCAGGGGGGGGCGGGAGAGACCCAGTACTTC. Translating gives CASSQGGAGETQYF.

V usage is TRBV5-1 and J usage is TRBJ1-2; the D is unclear. V was pared by 4 bases and J by 2 bases, with 15 bases between. This CDR3 contains 15 residues. Germline V CDR1 and CDR2: SGHRS, YFSETQ. The CDR3 DNA reads TGCGCCAGCAGCCCGAGCGACGGAAGAAACTATGGCTACACCTTC. Translating gives CASSPSDGRNYGYTF. The full variable domain, its missing parts supplied by reference TRBV5-1 and TRBJ1-2, is KAGVTQTPRYLIKTRGQQVTLSCSPISGHRSVSWYQQTPGQGLQFLFEYFSETQRNKGNFPGRFSGRQFSNSRSEMNVSTLELGDSALYLCASSPSDGRNYGYTFGSGTRLTVV.

The chain is built from TRBV28 and TRBJ1-2, with D perhaps matching TRBD1 (6 bases). With 5 bases removed from V and 12 bases from J, the gap between germline ends came to 19 bases. Germline CDR1 MDHEN, CDR2 SYDVKM. The CDR3 consists of 13 residues. The CDR3 loop is CASSPGTQLGHTF. The CDR3 nucleotides read TGTGCCAGCAGTCCCGGGACACAACTGGGGCACACCTTC.

This clone was seen more than once but under ten times. The sample contains more than one DNA sequence encoding this CDR3. The gene calls are TRBV5-1 and TRBJ2-5, with TRBD2 as a possible D gene (6 bases). Germline V gene sequence: CDR1 SGHRS, CDR2 YFSETQ. V lost 0 bases to trimming and J lost 2 bases, with 8 bases between them. The CDR3 has 14 residues. The DNA for the CDR3 is TGCGCCAGCAGCTTGGAGGCGGGACAAGAGACCCAGTACTTC. The encoded protein is CASSLEAGQETQYF.

The chain has TRBV30 and TRBJ2-1; 11 bases are a match to TRBD2. J lost 8 bases, V lost 2 bases, and 11 bases had no gene match. The CDR3 extends over 16 amino acids. The germline CDR1 and CDR2 sequences are GTSNPN and SVGIG (reference sequence). CDR3 DNA sequence: TGTGCCTGGAGTTCCGGTAGCGGGGGGGCCTCCGATGAGCAGTTCTTC. This translates into CAWSSGSGGASDEQFF.

This rearrangement joins TRBV30 to TRBJ2-5; D gene unclear. The ends were cut back, 7 bases at V and 0 bases at J, with 15 bases in the middle. The CDR3 is 14 amino acids. CDR1 is GTSNPN and CDR2 is SVGIG in the germline V gene (reference sequence). The CDR3 here is CASVVATYQETQYF. As DNA, the CDR3 is TGTGCCTCGGTGGTAGCTACGTACCAAGAGACCCAGTACTTC.

The chain joins TRBV7-2 to TRBJ1-3; no firm D call. CDR3 length: 17 amino acids. Deletions cut 1 base from V and 1 base from J, with 14 bases between. Looked up from germline, CDR1 is SGHTA and CDR2 is FQGNSA. DNA for the CDR3: TGTGCCAGCAGCTTAGTGTCGGGTACGGGGTCTGGAAACACCATATATTTT. Protein sequence: CASSLVSGTGSGNTIYF.

This clone was detected only a few times. The J gene is TRBJ1-2, the V gene TRBV11-2; D call uncertain. The CDR3 runs to 12 residues. Germline values: CDR1 SGHAT, CDR2 FQNNGV. With 5 bases removed from V and 0 bases from J, the gap between germline ends came to 4 bases. The CDR3 here is CASSQTNYGYTF. The CDR3 DNA reads as TGTGCCAGCAGCCAGACTAACTATGGCTACACCTTC.

In nucleotides, the CDR3 is TGCAGTGCTACCAGGCTCGGCGAGCAGTACTTC. It encodes CSATRLGEQYF. V and J are TRBV20-1 and TRBJ2-7; no definite D call. The CDR3 covers 11 residues. The ends were cut back, 4 bases at V and 6 bases at J, with 10 bases in the middle. Germline V gene data show CDR1 as DFQATT and CDR2 as SNEGSKA (reference sequence).